This T cell receptor (beta chain) was recovered during a study of blood T cells in healthy people across ages. V dropped 3 bases and J dropped 0 bases, with 6 bases sitting between them. This CDR3 has 14 residues. Per germline, CDR1 DFQATT and CDR2 SNEGSKA (reference sequence). Regarding this clonotype: Its antigen remains unidentified.

A second PCR, run for roughly 7 to 11 cycles, used a sample-barcoded 5' primer plus a J-beta primer mix. TCRdb passed the 5' RACE reads through MiXCR, listing each CDR3 protein once. In the table there are about 640,000 distinct CDR3 sequences, roughly 53% of which are singletons. Study-level findings and limits: Diversity of TCR beta per million T cells declined in a roughly linear way with age.

V is TRBV20-1 and J is TRBJ2-6; D is perhaps TRBD2 (5 bases). The sequence derives from a man in his sixties in good health. The sample comprised blood. CDR3 in DNA: TGCAGTGCTAGCGGGATCTCTGGGGCCAACGTCCTGACTTTC. Residues: CSASGISGANVLTF.